These T cell receptor beta chains were read from a single sample in a study of cytomegalovirus exposure and HLA in healthy donors. Repertoires were generated with immunoSEQ multiplex PCR, while TCRdb's copy carries only in-frame clones and drops some. Seen here are roughly 100,000 clones, 75% to 85% observed once, and the top ten hold about 1.6%. The sequenced material came from PBMCs. The receptors come from a man aged 50 to 59 in good health and CMV-seronegative. Both conserved end residues are part of each CDR3. D genes are given only for firm matches. Expanded clones are given a class, and other clones once, few, many or no size at all.

clone size,V gene,J gene,D gene,CDR3 DNA,CDR3 protein
.,TRBV7-6,TRBJ2-7,TRBD1,TGTGCCAGCAGCTTAGCAGGGGGCGCCTACGAGCAGTACTTC,CASSLAGGAYEQYF
.,TRBV5-1,TRBJ1-5,.,TGCGCCAGCAGCTTGGCCCCCGGGACGGGGGGTCAGCCCCAGCATTTT,CASSLAPGTGGQPQHF
.,TRBV5-1,TRBJ1-1,TRBD1,TGCGCCAGCAGCACCGGGAGACAGGGGCGAGCTTTCTTT,CASSTGRQGRAFF
.,TRBV5-4,TRBJ2-1,TRBD2,TGTGCCAGCAGCTCTAGGACTAGCGGCGATGAGCAGTTCTTC,CASSSRTSGDEQFF
.,TRBV6-1,TRBJ1-1,.,TGTGCCAGCAGTGAAGCATCAACTTTCTTT,CASSEASTFF
.,TRBV21-1,TRBJ1-1,.,TGTGCCAGCGAAAAGGACAGGGGGCCGAACACTGAAGCTTTCTTT,CASEKDRGPNTEAFF
.,TRBV19,TRBJ2-3,.,TGTGCCAGTAGAACTGCAACCAGCACAGATACGCAGTATTTT,CASRTATSTDTQYF
.,TRBV7-2,TRBJ1-5,.,TGTGCCAGCAGCTGGGGGCCGTTT,CASSWGPF
.,TRBV10-3,TRBJ1-3,.,TGTGCCATCAGTGAGTCCTCTGTGTACACCATATATTTT,CAISESSVYTIYF
.,TRBV11-2,TRBJ2-7,.,TGTGCCAGCAGCTTAGAGGGGGGACCCTACGAGCAGTACTTC,CASSLEGGPYEQYF
.,TRBV25-1,TRBJ1-1,.,TGTGCCAGCAGTGAAGGCGGCAGATACACTGAAGCTTTCTTT,CASSEGGRYTEAFF
.,TRBV4-3,TRBJ1-1,TRBD1,TGCGCCAGCAGCCTCTCGGACAGGGGCACTGAAGCTTTCTTT,CASSLSDRGTEAFF
.,TRBV28,TRBJ1-1,TRBD1,TGTGCCACCTACAGGGGGCTAAGTCCTGAAGCTTTCTTT,CATYRGLSPEAFF
few,TRBV30,TRBJ2-7,.,TGTGCCTGGAGGGAGGGGTCACACTCCTACGAGCAGTACTTC,CAWREGSHSYEQYF
.,TRBV2,TRBJ1-1,TRBD1,TGTGCCAGCAGTGATGTAAGGCAGGGGGTGAGAGCTTTCTTT,CASSDVRQGVRAFF
.,TRBV7-6,TRBJ2-2,.,TGTGCCAGCAGCTTAGGGACTCCGAACACCGGGGAGCTGTTTTTT,CASSLGTPNTGELFF
.,TRBV5-5,TRBJ2-5,.,TGTGCCAGCAGCTTAGTGACAGCCCGTGGGGAGACCCAGTACTTC,CASSLVTARGETQYF
.,TRBV9,TRBJ1-6,.,TGTGCCAGCAGCGCGGACAGCGATTCACCCCTCCACTTT,CASSADSDSPLHF
.,TRBV27,TRBJ1-5,TRBD1,TGTGCCAGTAGACGATACCAGGGGGCAGGTAGCAATCAGCCCCAGCATTTT,CASRRYQGAGSNQPQHF
.,TRBV9,TRBJ1-1,.,TGTGCCAGCGAGAAGAACACTGAAGCTTTCTTT,CASEKNTEAFF
.,TRBV5-4,TRBJ1-4,.,TGTGCCAGCAGGGACACCACTAATGAAAAACTGTTTTTT,CASRDTTNEKLFF
.,TRBV11-1,TRBJ2-2,.,TGTGCCAGCAGTTGGCGACGGGGGAACACCGGGGAGCTGTTTTTT,CASSWRRGNTGELFF
.,TRBV29-1,TRBJ2-1,.,TGCAGCGTTGATGACAGGTCCTACAATGAGCAGTTCTTC,CSVDDRSYNEQFF
.,TRBV16,TRBJ2-5,TRBD2,TGTGCCAGCAGCCAACAGGGGACTAGCCCTGAAGAGACCCAGTACTTC,CASSQQGTSPEETQYF
.,TRBV5-5,TRBJ2-5,.,TGTGCCAGCGGTAAAGCCCAAGAGACCCAGTACTTC,CASGKAQETQYF
.,TRBV7-3,TRBJ2-3,.,TGTGCCAGCAGGCGAGGTGACAGTAGCACAGATACGCAGTATTTT,CASRRGDSSTDTQYF
.,TRBV12-5,TRBJ1-4,TRBD1,TGTGCTAGTGGACACGGACAGGGGCGCAGGGGAGGTGAAAAACTGTTTTTT,CASGHGQGRRGGEKLFF
.,TRBV7-3,TRBJ2-5,TRBD1,TGTGCCAGCAGCCAGACAGGGGCTGGGGAGACCCAGTACTTC,CASSQTGAGETQYF
.,TRBV7-9,TRBJ1-1,TRBD1,TGTTCCAGCAGCTTTCAGGGGGGCAGAGCTTTCTTT,CSSSFQGGRAFF
.,TRBV27,TRBJ2-3,TRBD2,TGTGCCAGCAGACCAGTCGAAGCGGGGGGTACAGATACGCAGTATTTT,CASRPVEAGGTDTQYF
.,TRBV5-8,TRBJ2-2,.,TGTGCCAGCAGCTTGGTTCTATCAGGGTTATTTACCGGGGAGCTGTTTTTT,CASSLVLSGLFTGELFF
.,TRBV19,TRBJ2-5,TRBD2,TGTGCCAGTAGCGTCTGGGCGGCGGGGGGGGTAGAGACCCAGTACTTC,CASSVWAAGGVETQYF
.,TRBV4-2,TRBJ1-1,TRBD1,TGTGCCAGCAGCCAAGATCGAGGACAGGCTTCTCTCGACACTGAAGCTTTCTTT,CASSQDRGQASLDTEAFF
.,TRBV7-6,TRBJ1-1,TRBD1,TGTGCCAGCAGCGCGGGACAGGGGGGGACTGAAGCTTTCTTT,CASSAGQGGTEAFF
once,TRBV10-3,TRBJ1-2,.,TGTGCCATCAGTCCAGGGGTTAAAGGTTTAGGCTACACCTTC,CAISPGVKGLGYTF
.,TRBV10-3,TRBJ1-1,.,TGTGCCATCAGCCCCGGGACACAAGAAGCTTTCTTT,CAISPGTQEAFF
.,TRBV10-3,TRBJ1-2,.,TGTGCCACCTCAGGGAACTCTAACTATGGCTACACCTTC,CATSGNSNYGYTF
once,TRBV4-1,TRBJ2-1,.,TGCGCCAGCAGCTTGGCTTCCTCCTACAATGAGCAGTTCTTC,CASSLASSYNEQFF
.,TRBV13,TRBJ1-3,TRBD1,TGTGCCAGCAGGGGAGGACAGGGCACCATATATTTT,CASRGGQGTIYF
.,TRBV19,TRBJ1-1,.,TGTGCCAGTAGTAGAGGGATTGAAGCTTTCTTT,CASSRGIEAFF
.,TRBV15,TRBJ2-3,.,TGTGCCACCAGCCCAGGTGACACAGATACGCAGTATTTT,CATSPGDTDTQYF